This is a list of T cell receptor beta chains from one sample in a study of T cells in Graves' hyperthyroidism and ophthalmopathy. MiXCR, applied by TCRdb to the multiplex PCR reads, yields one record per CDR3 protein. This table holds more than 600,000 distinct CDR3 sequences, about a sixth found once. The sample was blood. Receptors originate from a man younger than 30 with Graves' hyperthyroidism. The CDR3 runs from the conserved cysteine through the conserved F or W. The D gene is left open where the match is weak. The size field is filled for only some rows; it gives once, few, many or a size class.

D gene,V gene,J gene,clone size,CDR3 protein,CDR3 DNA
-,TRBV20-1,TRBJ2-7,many,CSARGRSAEQYF,TGCAGTGCTAGAGGGAGGAGCGCCGAGCAGTACTTC
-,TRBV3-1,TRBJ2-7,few,CASSTRPYEQYF,TGTGCCAGCAGCACCCGGCCATACGAGCAGTACTTC
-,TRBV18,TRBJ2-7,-,CASSIGRAYEQYF,TGTGCCAGCTCTATTGGACGGGCCTACGAGCAGTACTTC
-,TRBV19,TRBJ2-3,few,CATSTRVKDTQYF,TGTGCCACCTCGACTAGAGTCAAAGATACGCAGTATTTT
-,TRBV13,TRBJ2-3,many,CASSLGPEADTQYF,TGTGCCAGCAGCTTGGGCCCGGAGGCAGATACGCAGTATTTT
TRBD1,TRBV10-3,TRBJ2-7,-,CAISEQGATYEQYF,TGTGCCATCAGTGAGCAGGGGGCTACCTACGAGCAGTACTTC
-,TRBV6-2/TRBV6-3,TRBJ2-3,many,CASSYALGPGTDTQYF,TGTGCCAGCAGTTACGCCCTGGGGCCTGGCACAGATACGCAGTATTTT
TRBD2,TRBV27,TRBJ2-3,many,CASSQIAGAPDTQYF,TGTGCCAGCAGCCAGATAGCGGGAGCCCCAGATACGCAGTATTTT
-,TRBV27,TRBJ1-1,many,CASSYGVRQVGGTEAFF,TGTGCCAGCAGTTACGGGGTGCGACAGGTTGGGGGCACTGAAGCTTTCTTT
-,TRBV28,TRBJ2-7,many,CASSFGGLSYEQYF,TGTGCCAGCAGTTTTGGCGGATTATCCTACGAGCAGTACTTC
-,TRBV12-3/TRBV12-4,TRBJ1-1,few,CASSLTVEKAFF,TGTGCCAGCAGTTTGACAGTTGAGAAAGCTTTCTTT
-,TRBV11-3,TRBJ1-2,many,CASSLGRGKDLANYGYTF,TGTGCCAGCAGCTTGGGCAGGGGAAAGGACCTAGCTAACTATGGCTACACCTTC
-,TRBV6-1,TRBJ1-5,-,CASGPTGMSNQPQHF,TGTGCCAGCGGCCCAACAGGGATGAGCAATCAGCCCCAGCATTTT
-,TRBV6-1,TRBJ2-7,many,CASSEASSGLAYEQYF,TGTGCCAGCAGTGAAGCATCAAGCGGGCTAGCCTACGAGCAGTACTTC
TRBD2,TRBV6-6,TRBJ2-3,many,CASSYSTSGRVPDTQYF,TGTGCCAGCAGTTACTCAACTAGCGGGAGGGTCCCAGATACGCAGTATTTT
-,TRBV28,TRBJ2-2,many,CASSFPTGGELTNTGELFF,TGTGCCAGCAGTTTCCCGACAGGAGGGGAACTAACGAACACCGGGGAGCTGTTTTTT
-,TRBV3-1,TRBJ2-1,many,CASSQEVRTNEQFF,TGTGCCAGCAGCCAAGAAGTGAGGACTAATGAGCAGTTCTTC
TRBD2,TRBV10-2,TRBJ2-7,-,CASSELRESHEQYF,TGCGCCAGCAGTGAGCTGCGGGAGAGCCACGAGCAGTACTTC
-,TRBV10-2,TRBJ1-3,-,CASSESFPFSGNTIYF,TGCGCCAGCAGTGAGTCGTTTCCCTTCTCTGGAAACACCATATATTTT
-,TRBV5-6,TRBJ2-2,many,CASSLGLDTGELFF,TGTGCCAGCAGCTTGGGACTTGACACCGGGGAGCTGTTTTTT
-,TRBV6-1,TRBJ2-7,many,CASSEAGVEQYF,TGTGCCAGCAGTGAAGCCGGGGTTGAGCAGTACTTC
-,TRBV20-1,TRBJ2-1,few,CSALGTRNNEQFF,TGCAGTGCCCTCGGGACAAGGAACAATGAGCAGTTCTTC
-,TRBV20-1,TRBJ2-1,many,CSARKETDQEQFF,TGCAGTGCTAGAAAAGAAACCGACCAGGAGCAGTTCTTC
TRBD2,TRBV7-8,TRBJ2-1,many,CASSFGTSDNEQFF,TGTGCCAGCAGCTTCGGGACTAGCGACAATGAGCAGTTCTTC
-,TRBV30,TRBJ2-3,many,CAWQNTDTQYF,TGTGCCTGGCAAAACACAGATACGCAGTATTTT
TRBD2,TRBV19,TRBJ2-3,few,CATGTSGRFEADTQYF,TGTGCCACTGGGACTAGCGGGAGGTTCGAGGCAGATACGCAGTATTTT
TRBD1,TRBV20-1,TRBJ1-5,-,CSASTGTGAVVGPQHF,TGCAGTGCTAGCACCGGGACAGGGGCAGTCGTGGGGCCCCAGCATTTT
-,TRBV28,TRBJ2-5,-,CASSHRGGQETQYF,TGTGCCAGCAGTCATAGAGGGGGCCAAGAGACCCAGTACTTC
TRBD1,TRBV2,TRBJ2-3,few,CASSEVRGRSTQYF,TGTGCCAGCAGTGAAGTCAGGGGGCGGTCGACGCAGTATTTT
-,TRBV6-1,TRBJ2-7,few,CASRPYQGFRYEQYF,TGTGCCAGCAGGCCCTATCAGGGGTTCCGCTACGAGCAGTACTTC
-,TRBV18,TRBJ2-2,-,CASSPRTETGELFF,TGTGCCAGCTCACCTAGGACAGAAACCGGGGAGCTGTTTTTT
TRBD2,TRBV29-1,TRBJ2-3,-,CSVDGTSGTDTQYF,TGCAGCGTTGATGGGACTAGCGGGACAGATACGCAGTATTTT
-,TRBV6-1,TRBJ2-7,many,CASSERGRPEYEQYF,TGTGCCAGCAGTGAACGAGGCAGACCCGAATACGAGCAGTACTTC
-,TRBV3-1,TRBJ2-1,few,CASSQEGLARHNEQFF,TGTGCCAGCAGCCAAGAAGGCCTAGCGAGACACAATGAGCAGTTCTTC
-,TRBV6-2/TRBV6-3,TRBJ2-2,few,CASSYSPQRGPTGELFF,TGTGCCAGCAGTTACTCTCCCCAACGGGGGCCGACCGGGGAGCTGTTTTTT
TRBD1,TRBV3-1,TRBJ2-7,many,CASSRSGQTYEQYF,TGCGCCAGCAGCCGTTCGGGACAGACCTACGAGCAGTACTTC
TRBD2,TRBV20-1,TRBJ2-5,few,CSAPTSGRARETQYF,TGCAGTGCTCCGACTAGCGGGAGGGCCCGGGAGACCCAGTACTTC
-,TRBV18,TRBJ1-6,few,CASSPLSGGPSPLHF,TGTGCCAGCTCACCGCTATCGGGGGGGCCGTCACCCCTCCACTTT
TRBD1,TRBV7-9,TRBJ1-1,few,CASSSWAQGAGTEAFF,TGTGCCAGCAGCTCCTGGGCACAGGGGGCGGGCACTGAAGCTTTCTTT
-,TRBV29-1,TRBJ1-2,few,CSVRGAYGYTF,TGCAGCGTTAGGGGTGCCTATGGCTACACCTTC
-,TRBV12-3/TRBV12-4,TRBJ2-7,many,CASSFEASYEQYF,TGTGCCAGCAGTTTTGAGGCTTCCTACGAGCAGTACTTC
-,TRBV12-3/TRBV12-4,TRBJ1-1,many,CASGRTTGWPEAFF,TGTGCCAGCGGACGGACAACCGGGTGGCCTGAAGCTTTCTTT
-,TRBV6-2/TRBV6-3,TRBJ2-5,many,CATRGFGTLQETQYF,TGTGCCACCCGGGGGTTCGGGACGCTTCAAGAGACCCAGTACTTC
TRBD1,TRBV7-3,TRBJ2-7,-,CASSPNPGQLSSYEQYF,TGTGCCAGCAGCCCAAACCCGGGACAGCTTAGCTCCTACGAGCAGTACTTC
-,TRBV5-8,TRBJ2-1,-,CASSLSGLFGEQFF,TGTGCCAGCAGCTTAAGTGGGCTTTTCGGAGAGCAGTTCTTC
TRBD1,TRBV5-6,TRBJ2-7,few,CASRKTGGSASYEQYF,TGTGCCAGCAGGAAAACAGGGGGTTCGGCCTCCTACGAGCAGTACTTC
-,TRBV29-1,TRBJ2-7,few,CSVEDRAGGSYEQYF,TGCAGCGTTGAAGATCGGGCAGGGGGGAGCTACGAGCAGTACTTC
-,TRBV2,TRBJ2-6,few,CASRGLDSGANVLTF,TGTGCCAGCAGAGGACTGGACTCTGGGGCCAACGTCCTGACTTTC
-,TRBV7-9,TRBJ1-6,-,CASSLQTANNSPLHF,TGTGCCAGCAGCTTACAGACAGCTAATAATTCACCCCTCCACTTT
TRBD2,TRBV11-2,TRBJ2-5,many,CASSSYGLAGGAVETQYF,TGTGCCAGCAGCTCCTACGGACTAGCGGGAGGGGCCGTGGAGACCCAGTACTTC
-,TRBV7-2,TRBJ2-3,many,CASRQAGRTDTQYF,TGTGCCAGCCGCCAGGCGGGCCGCACAGATACGCAGTATTTT